These T cell receptor beta chains were read from a single sample in a study of blood T cell repertoires in COVID-19. The protocol was immunoSEQ multiplex PCR, while the TCRdb copy is restricted to in-frame clones and leaves out a portion. Among 130,000 or so clones listed, around nine tenths were seen once. What was sequenced was peripheral blood. The receptors derive from a woman in her seventies with COVID-19, enrolled during active disease. Both conserved end residues are part of each CDR3. D genes are given only for firm matches. The size field is filled for only some rows; it gives once, few, many or a size class.

size,V,D,J,DNA,CDR3
NA,TRBV5-1,TRBD1,TRBJ2-7,TGCGCCAGCAGCTTGGACAGGGGCGCATACGAGCAGTACTTC,CASSLDRGAYEQYF
NA,TRBV2,NA,TRBJ2-3,TGTGCCAGCAGTGGGAGCGGGCGGAGCACAGATACGCAGTATTTT,CASSGSGRSTDTQYF
NA,TRBV19,TRBD1,TRBJ2-2,TGTGCCAGTAGTATCCAGGGGGCGCGAGGCACCGGGGAGCTGTTTTTT,CASSIQGARGTGELFF
once,TRBV2,NA,TRBJ2-3,TGTGCCAGCAAGAGCGGCGCTAGCACAGATACGCAGTATTTT,CASKSGASTDTQYF
NA,TRBV5-8,TRBD2,TRBJ2-5,TGTGCCAGCATCCGCATAGCGGGGGCCCTCCAAGAGACCCAGTACTTC,CASIRIAGALQETQYF
NA,TRBV4-2,NA,TRBJ1-1,TGTGCCAGCAGCCAAGCAGGACAGCGAGGGAACACTGAAGCTTTCTTT,CASSQAGQRGNTEAFF
once,TRBV2,TRBD1,TRBJ2-5,TGTGCCAGCAGTGTGGACAGGGGAATTGGAGAGACCCAGTACTTC,CASSVDRGIGETQYF
NA,TRBV2,NA,TRBJ1-2,TGTGCCAGCAGTGGAACAGGCTATGGCTACACCTTC,CASSGTGYGYTF
NA,TRBV7-9,NA,TRBJ1-1,TGTGCCAGCAGCTTATCAGGGAACACTGAAGCTTTCTTT,CASSLSGNTEAFF
NA,TRBV28,NA,TRBJ1-1,TGTGCCAGCCACCGATACCAGTTACAGGGCTCTGAAGCTTTCTTT,CASHRYQLQGSEAFF
NA,TRBV6-5,NA,TRBJ2-6,TGTGCCAGCACCCGAGACTCTGGGGCCAACGTCCTGACTTTC,CASTRDSGANVLTF
few,TRBV7-9,TRBD2,TRBJ2-7,TGTGCCAGCAGCCACCCACGACTTGGCGGGGGGGCCGGGCGGAACGAGCAGTACTTC,CASSHPRLGGGAGRNEQYF
NA,TRBV11-1,NA,TRBJ1-5,TGTGCCAGCAGCCCCGGGGAGACAAATCAGCCCCAGCATTTT,CASSPGETNQPQHF
NA,TRBV27,TRBD1,TRBJ1-2,TGTGCCAGCAGTTACGGGACAGGGCCACACTATGGCTACACCTTC,CASSYGTGPHYGYTF
NA,TRBV18,NA,TRBJ1-3,TGTGCCAGCTCACCACCAACAGGGCAAGGAAACACCATATATTTT,CASSPPTGQGNTIYF
NA,TRBV5-6,TRBD2,TRBJ2-7,TGTGCCAGCAGCGTCGGGGGGGTTCCCTACGAGCAGTACTTC,CASSVGGVPYEQYF
NA,TRBV5-4,TRBD1,TRBJ2-5,TGTGCCAGCAGCAGGACAGGGGCCGACCAAGAGACCCAGTACTTC,CASSRTGADQETQYF
NA,TRBV3-1/TRBV3-2,NA,TRBJ1-3,TGTGCCAGCAGTCGACACCCCCCGGACAGTTCTGGAAACACCATATATTTT,CASSRHPPDSSGNTIYF
NA,TRBV3-1/TRBV3-2,NA,TRBJ1-6,TGTGCCAGCAGCCAAGATGGGGGGGATAATTCACCCCTCCACTTT,CASSQDGGDNSPLHF
NA,TRBV27,NA,TRBJ1-3,TGTGCCAGCAGTTCCCACTCTGGAAACACCATATATTTT,CASSSHSGNTIYF
NA,TRBV23-1,NA,TRBJ2-3,TGCGCCAGCAGCCCCGCGGCCGAAAGTGGAGGTAGCACAGATACGCAGTATTTT,CASSPAAESGGSTDTQYF
NA,TRBV6-2/TRBV6-3,TRBD1,TRBJ2-5,TGTGCCAGCAGTTCCCCTAAACAGGGGGGTCTCGGGACCCAGTACTTC,CASSSPKQGGLGTQYF
NA,TRBV2,NA,TRBJ2-7,TGTGCCAGCACCCAAGGTCGGGGATACGAGCAGTACTTC,CASTQGRGYEQYF
NA,TRBV30,NA,TRBJ1-6,TGTGCCTGGACGACAGTAGCCTATAATTCACCCCTCCACTTT,CAWTTVAYNSPLHF
NA,TRBV11-3,NA,TRBJ2-3,TGTGCCAGCAGCTTAGGCCGCGGGGACACAGATACGCAGTATTTT,CASSLGRGDTDTQYF
once,TRBV5-1,NA,TRBJ1-2,TGCGCCAGCAGGTTTGATCTTGCGGGAGGCTACACCTTC,CASRFDLAGGYTF
NA,TRBV7-2,TRBD2,TRBJ2-7,TGTGCCAGCAGCTTAGCGGCTAGCGGGGGGGTCTACGAGCAGTACTTC,CASSLAASGGVYEQYF
NA,TRBV7-8,TRBD1,TRBJ2-7,TGTGCCAGCAGTCGAAACAGGGGCGGCTCCTACGAGCAGTACTTC,CASSRNRGGSYEQYF
NA,TRBV2,NA,TRBJ1-6,TGTGCCAGCAGTGAAGCGGGCCGGGAATCACCCCTCCACTTT,CASSEAGRESPLHF
NA,TRBV19,NA,TRBJ1-2,TGTGCCAGTAGCGAAGGGGCCCTCCCCAACTATGGCTACACCTTC,CASSEGALPNYGYTF
NA,TRBV6-1,NA,TRBJ1-1,TGTGCCAGCAGTGTGACTACCATGAACACTGAAGCTTTCTTT,CASSVTTMNTEAFF
NA,TRBV18,NA,TRBJ2-5,TGTGCCAGCTCACCGTTACAGGGAAAGGAGACCCAGTACTTC,CASSPLQGKETQYF
NA,TRBV7-9,NA,TRBJ1-6,TGTGCCAGCAGCTTTTTCCCAATTAATTCACCCCTCCACTTT,CASSFFPINSPLHF
NA,TRBV5-1,TRBD1,TRBJ2-7,TGCGCCAGCAGCAACCAGGGGGCCTTTTACGAGCAGTACTTC,CASSNQGAFYEQYF
NA,TRBV28,NA,TRBJ2-1,TGTGCCAGCAGTTGGGCTAGCGTCCACAATGAGCAGTTCTTC,CASSWASVHNEQFF
NA,TRBV6-4,NA,TRBJ2-1,TGTGCCAGCAGTGAGGTAATAGTCTGCAATGAGCAGTTCTTC,CASSEVIVCNEQFF
few,TRBV7-2,TRBD2,TRBJ2-3,TGTGCCAGCAGCTCTACCCGGGGGGACACAGATACGCAGTATTTT,CASSSTRGDTDTQYF
NA,TRBV7-2,TRBD2,TRBJ2-2,TGTGCCAGCAGCATTACTAGCGGGGTGAACACCGGGGAGCTGTTTTTT,CASSITSGVNTGELFF
NA,TRBV11-2,NA,TRBJ2-2,TGTGCCAGCAGCTTACGGGGGGACACGAACACCGGGGAGCTGTTTTTT,CASSLRGDTNTGELFF
once,TRBV25-1,NA,TRBJ2-6,TGTGCCAGCACTCGGAGTGCCTCTGGGGCCAACGTCCTGACTTTC,CASTRSASGANVLTF
NA,TRBV3-1/TRBV3-2,NA,TRBJ1-2,TGTGCCAGCAGCCAAGATCCGGTAACGCGCTATGGCTACACCTTC,CASSQDPVTRYGYTF
NA,TRBV9,TRBD1,TRBJ2-4,TGTGCCAGCAAGGACAGGGGCGGAACGCTAGCCAAAAACATTCAGTACTTC,CASKDRGGTLAKNIQYF
NA,TRBV6-6,NA,TRBJ2-7,TGTGCCAGCTCAACAGGGGGGGTCGTCTACGAGCAGTACTTC,CASSTGGVVYEQYF
NA,TRBV30,NA,TRBJ2-1,TGTGCCTGGGCCCTGGGGGGGGCGGACAATGAGCAGTTCTTC,CAWALGGADNEQFF
NA,TRBV18,NA,TRBJ2-4,TGTGCCAGCTCACCAAAGGGGGACATTCAGTACTTC,CASSPKGDIQYF
once,TRBV9,TRBD2,TRBJ2-1,TGTGCCAGCAGGGGAAGCGGGGAAGAGTTCTTC,CASRGSGEEFF
NA,TRBV2,NA,TRBJ1-5,TGTGCCAGCAGTGAAGAAGGGACACGCAATCAGCCCCAGCATTTT,CASSEEGTRNQPQHF
few,TRBV19,TRBD2,TRBJ2-5,TGTGCCAGTAGTATACCGGGACTAGGGGCGGGAGAGACCCAGTACTTC,CASSIPGLGAGETQYF
NA,TRBV7-2,TRBD1,TRBJ1-1,TGTGCCAGCAGCCAACGGACAGGGAGATCTTTCTTT,CASSQRTGRSFF
NA,TRBV7-9,TRBD2,TRBJ2-1,TGTGCCAGCAGCTTAGGGAGGACTAGCGGGAATGAGCAGTTCTTC,CASSLGRTSGNEQFF
NA,TRBV19,NA,TRBJ1-5,TGTGCCAGTAGTATTCAGGAATTCAGCAATCAGCCCCAGCATTTT,CASSIQEFSNQPQHF
NA,TRBV28,TRBD1,TRBJ1-5,TGTGCCAGCAGCTGGGACAGGGTCCTTAGCAATCAGCCCCAGCATTTT,CASSWDRVLSNQPQHF
NA,TRBV13,TRBD2,TRBJ2-2,TGTGCCAGCGCTAGCGGGGAGGGCACCGGGGAGCTGTTTTTT,CASASGEGTGELFF
NA,TRBV27,TRBD1,TRBJ2-7,TGTGCCAGCAGTCCGAGACAGGGATGGTCCTACGAGCAGTACTTC,CASSPRQGWSYEQYF
NA,TRBV7-2,NA,TRBJ2-7,TGTGCCAGCAGCCAATTACTAGGTTCCTACGAGCAGTACTTC,CASSQLLGSYEQYF